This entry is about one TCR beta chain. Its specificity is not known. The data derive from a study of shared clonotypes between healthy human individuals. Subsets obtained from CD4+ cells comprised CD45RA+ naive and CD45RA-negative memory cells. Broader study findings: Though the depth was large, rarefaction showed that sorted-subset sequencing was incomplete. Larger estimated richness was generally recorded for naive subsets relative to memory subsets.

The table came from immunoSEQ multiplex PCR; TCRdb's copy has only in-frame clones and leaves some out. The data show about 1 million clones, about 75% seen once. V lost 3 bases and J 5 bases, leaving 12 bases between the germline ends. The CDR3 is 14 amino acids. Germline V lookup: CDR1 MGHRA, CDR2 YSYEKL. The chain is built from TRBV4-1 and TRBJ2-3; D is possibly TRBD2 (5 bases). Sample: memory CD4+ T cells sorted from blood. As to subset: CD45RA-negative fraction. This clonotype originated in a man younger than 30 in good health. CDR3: CASSQKVLGDTQYF. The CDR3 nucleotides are TGCGCCAGCAGCCAGAAGGTACTAGGAGATACGCAGTATTTT.